This entry features one T cell receptor beta chain sequence. This record belongs to a study of blood T cell repertoires in COVID-19. Whole-study context: Specimens from acute and convalescent COVID-19 originated in the United States, Italy and Spain.

The CDR3 is 13 residues long. V lost 4 bases and J lost 8; bases outside the gene matches: 6. Per the germline V gene, CDR1 is SGHNT and CDR2 is YYREEE (reference sequence). In the original workflow: Reference gene primer amplification in the assay estimated nucleated cell counts. Produced via immunoSEQ multiplex PCR; TCRdb's table is partial and in-frame only. The D gene and trimming were derived from the DNA, and the V and J assignments and clone size from that table. This table has 650,000 to 800,000 clones, about nine tenths appearing once. J is TRBJ1-2 and V is TRBV5-4; 9 bases are a match to TRBD1. This TCR was sampled from a young woman with acute or convalescent COVID-19. The sample taken for sequencing was peripheral blood. CDR3 coding DNA: TGTGCCAGCAGCAATAACAGGGGGCGAGGCTACACCTTC. This sequence encodes CASSNNRGRGYTF.